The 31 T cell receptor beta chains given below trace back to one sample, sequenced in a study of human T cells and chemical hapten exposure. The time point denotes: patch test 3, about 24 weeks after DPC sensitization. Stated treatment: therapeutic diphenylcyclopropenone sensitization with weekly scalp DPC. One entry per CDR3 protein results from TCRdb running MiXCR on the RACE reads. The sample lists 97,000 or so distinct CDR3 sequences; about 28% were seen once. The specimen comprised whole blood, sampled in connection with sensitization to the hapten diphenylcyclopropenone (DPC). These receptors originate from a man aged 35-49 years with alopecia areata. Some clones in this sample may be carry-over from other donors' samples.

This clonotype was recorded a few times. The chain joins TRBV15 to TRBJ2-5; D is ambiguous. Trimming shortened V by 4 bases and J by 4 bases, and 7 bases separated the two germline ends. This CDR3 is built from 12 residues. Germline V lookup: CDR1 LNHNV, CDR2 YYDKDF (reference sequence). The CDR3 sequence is CATSKRGETQYF. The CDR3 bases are TGTGCCACCAGCAAGAGAGGAGAGACCCAGTACTTC.

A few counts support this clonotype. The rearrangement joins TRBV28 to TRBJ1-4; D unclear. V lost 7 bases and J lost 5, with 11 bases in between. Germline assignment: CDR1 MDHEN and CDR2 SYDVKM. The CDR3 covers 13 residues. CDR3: CASMGRGNEKLFF. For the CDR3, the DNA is TGTGCCAGCATGGGCAGAGGCAATGAAAAACTGTTTTTT.

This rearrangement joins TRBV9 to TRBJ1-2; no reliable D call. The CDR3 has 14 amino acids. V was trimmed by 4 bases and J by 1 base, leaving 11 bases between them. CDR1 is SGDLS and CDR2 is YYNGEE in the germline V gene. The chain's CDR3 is CASSLRMDNYGYTF. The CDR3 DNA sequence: TGTGCCAGCAGCCTGAGGATGGATAACTATGGCTACACCTTC.

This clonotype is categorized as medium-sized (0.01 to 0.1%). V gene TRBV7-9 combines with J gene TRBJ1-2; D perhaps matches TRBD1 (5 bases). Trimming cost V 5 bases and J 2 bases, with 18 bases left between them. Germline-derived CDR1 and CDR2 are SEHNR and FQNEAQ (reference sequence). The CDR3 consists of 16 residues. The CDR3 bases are TGTGCCAGCAGCCCACCCCTTGTGGGGGAAAACTATGGCTACACCTTC. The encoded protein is CASSPPLVGENYGYTF. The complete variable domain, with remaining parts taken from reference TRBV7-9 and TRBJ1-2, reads DTGVSQNPRHKITKRGQNVTFRCDPISEHNRLYWYRQTLGQGPEFLTYFQNEAQLEKSRLLSDRFSAERPKGSFSTLEIQRTEQGDSAMYLCASSPPLVGENYGYTFGSGTRLTVV.

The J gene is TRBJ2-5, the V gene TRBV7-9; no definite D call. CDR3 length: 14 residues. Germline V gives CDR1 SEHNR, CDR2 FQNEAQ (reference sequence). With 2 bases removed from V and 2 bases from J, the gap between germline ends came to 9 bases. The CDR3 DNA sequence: TGTGCCAGCAGCTTATCGGCCTCGCAAGAGACCCAGTACTTC. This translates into CASSLSASQETQYF.

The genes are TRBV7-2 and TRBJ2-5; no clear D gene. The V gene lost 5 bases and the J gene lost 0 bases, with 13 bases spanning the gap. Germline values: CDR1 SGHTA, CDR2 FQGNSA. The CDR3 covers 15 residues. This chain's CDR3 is CASSPGRMYQETQYF. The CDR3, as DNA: TGTGCCAGCAGCCCTGGACGGATGTACCAAGAGACCCAGTACTTC.

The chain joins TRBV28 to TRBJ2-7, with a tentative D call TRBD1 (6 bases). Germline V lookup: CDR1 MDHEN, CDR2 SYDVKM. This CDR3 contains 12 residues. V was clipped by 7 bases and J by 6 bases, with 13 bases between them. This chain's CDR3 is CASIKGVGEQYF. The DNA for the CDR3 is TGTGCCAGCATCAAGGGGGTCGGCGAGCAGTACTTC.

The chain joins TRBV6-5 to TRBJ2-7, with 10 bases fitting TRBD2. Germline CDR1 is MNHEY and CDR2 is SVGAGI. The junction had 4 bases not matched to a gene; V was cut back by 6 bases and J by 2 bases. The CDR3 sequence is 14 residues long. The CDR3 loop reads CASRSGRGPYEQYF. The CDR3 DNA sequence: TGTGCCAGCAGAAGCGGGAGGGGTCCCTACGAGCAGTACTTC.

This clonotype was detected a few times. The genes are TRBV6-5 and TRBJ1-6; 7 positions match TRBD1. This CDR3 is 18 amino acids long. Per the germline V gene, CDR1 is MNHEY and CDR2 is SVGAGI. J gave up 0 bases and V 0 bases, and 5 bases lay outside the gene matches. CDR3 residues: CASSYSWDRSSYNSPLHF. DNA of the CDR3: TGTGCCAGCAGTTACTCCTGGGACAGAAGCTCCTATAATTCACCCCTCCACTTT.

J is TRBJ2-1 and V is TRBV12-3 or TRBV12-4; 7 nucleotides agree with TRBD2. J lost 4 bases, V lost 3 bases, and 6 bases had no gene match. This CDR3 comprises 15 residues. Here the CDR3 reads CASSFVGGGYNEQFF. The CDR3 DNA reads TGTGCCAGCAGTTTTGTGGGGGGGGGGTACAATGAGCAGTTCTTC.

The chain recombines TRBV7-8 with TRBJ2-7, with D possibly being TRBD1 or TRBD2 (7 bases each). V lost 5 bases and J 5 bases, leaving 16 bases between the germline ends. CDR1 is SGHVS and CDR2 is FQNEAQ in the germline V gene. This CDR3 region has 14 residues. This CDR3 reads CASSPPGGVDEQYF. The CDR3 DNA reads TGTGCCAGCAGCCCCCCAGGGGGGGTTGACGAGCAGTACTTC.

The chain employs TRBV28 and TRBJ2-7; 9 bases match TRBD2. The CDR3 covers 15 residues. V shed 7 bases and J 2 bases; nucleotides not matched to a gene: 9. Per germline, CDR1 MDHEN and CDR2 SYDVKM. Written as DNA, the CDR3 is TGTGCCAGCATCGCGGGGGGGGGCGACCCCTACGAGCAGTACTTC. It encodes CASIAGGGDPYEQYF.

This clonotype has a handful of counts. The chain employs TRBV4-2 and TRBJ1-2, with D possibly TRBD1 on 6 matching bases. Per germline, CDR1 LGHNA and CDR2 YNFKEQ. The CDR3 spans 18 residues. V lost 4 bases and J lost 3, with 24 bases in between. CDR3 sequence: CASSPQPRRAGADYGYTF. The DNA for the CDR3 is TGTGCCAGCAGCCCCCAGCCTCGGAGAGCGGGGGCCGACTATGGCTACACCTTC.

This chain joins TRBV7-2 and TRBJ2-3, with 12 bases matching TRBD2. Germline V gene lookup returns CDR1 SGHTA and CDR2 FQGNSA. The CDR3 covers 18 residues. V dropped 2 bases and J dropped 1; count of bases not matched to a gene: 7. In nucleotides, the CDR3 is TGTGCCAGCAGCTTAATGTCTAGCGGGAGGGCGGGCACAGATACGCAGTATTTT. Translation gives CASSLMSSGRAGTDTQYF.

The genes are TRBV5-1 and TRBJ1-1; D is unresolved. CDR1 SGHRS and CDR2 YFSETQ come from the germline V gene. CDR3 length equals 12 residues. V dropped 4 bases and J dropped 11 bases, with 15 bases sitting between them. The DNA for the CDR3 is TGCGCCAGCAGCAGAGACCGCGATTTCGCTTTCTTT. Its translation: CASSRDRDFAFF.

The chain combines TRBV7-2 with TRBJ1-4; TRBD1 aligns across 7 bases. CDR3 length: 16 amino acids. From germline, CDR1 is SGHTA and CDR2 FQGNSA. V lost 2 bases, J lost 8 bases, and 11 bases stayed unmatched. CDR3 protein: CASSLTPSRGQEKLFF. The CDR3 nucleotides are TGTGCCAGCAGCTTAACCCCTTCAAGGGGGCAGGAAAAACTGTTTTTT.

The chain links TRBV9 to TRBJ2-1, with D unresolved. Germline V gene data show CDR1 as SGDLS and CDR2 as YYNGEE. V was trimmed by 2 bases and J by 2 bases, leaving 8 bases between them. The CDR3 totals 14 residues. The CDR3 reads CASSVLDTYNEQFF. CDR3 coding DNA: TGTGCCAGCAGCGTTCTAGACACCTACAATGAGCAGTTCTTC.

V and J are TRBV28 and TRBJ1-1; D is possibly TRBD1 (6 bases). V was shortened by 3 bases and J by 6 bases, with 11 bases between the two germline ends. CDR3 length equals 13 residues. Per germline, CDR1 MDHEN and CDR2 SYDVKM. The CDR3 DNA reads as TGTGCCAGCAGTTTGGGGGCTCGCCCTGAAGCTTTCTTT. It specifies CASSLGARPEAFF.

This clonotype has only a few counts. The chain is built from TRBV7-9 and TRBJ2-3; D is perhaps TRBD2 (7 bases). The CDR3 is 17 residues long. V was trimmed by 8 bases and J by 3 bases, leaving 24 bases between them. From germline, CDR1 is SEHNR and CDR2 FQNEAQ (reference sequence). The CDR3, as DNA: TGTGCCAGCCTCCTCCTGGGAGGGACATCGAAGACAGATACGCAGTATTTT. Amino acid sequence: CASLLLGGTSKTDTQYF.

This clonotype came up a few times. DNA of the CDR3: TGTGCCAGCAGTCCCCTAGCAACAAGTGCAGATACGCAGTATTTT. This encodes CASSPLATSADTQYF. V usage is TRBV12-3 or TRBV12-4 and J usage is TRBJ2-3; D possibly corresponds to TRBD2 (5 bases). The CDR3 has 15 residues. V lost 5 bases, J lost 4 bases, and 16 bases lay in between.

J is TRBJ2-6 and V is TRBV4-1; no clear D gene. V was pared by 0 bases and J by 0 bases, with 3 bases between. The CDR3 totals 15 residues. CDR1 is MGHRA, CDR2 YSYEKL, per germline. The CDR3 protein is CASSQDNSGANVLTF. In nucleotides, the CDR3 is TGCGCCAGCAGCCAAGACAACTCTGGGGCCAACGTCCTGACTTTC.

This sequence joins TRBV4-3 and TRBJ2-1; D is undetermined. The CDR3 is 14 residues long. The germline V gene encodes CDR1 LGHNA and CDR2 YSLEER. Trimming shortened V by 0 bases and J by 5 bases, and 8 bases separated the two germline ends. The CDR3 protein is CASSQEWGDNEQFF. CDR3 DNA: TGCGCCAGCAGCCAAGAGTGGGGTGACAATGAGCAGTTCTTC.

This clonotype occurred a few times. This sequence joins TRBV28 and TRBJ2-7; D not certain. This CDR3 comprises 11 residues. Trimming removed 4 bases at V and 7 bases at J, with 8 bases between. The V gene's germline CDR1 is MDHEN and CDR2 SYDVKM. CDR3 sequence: CASSCRDEQYF. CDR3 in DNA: TGTGCCAGCAGTTGCCGAGATGAGCAGTACTTC.

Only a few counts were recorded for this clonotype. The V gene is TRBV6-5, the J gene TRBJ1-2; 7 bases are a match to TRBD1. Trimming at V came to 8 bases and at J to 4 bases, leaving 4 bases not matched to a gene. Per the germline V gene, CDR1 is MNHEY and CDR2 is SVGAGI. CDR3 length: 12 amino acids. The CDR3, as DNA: TGTGCCAGCCGGGGACAGATCTATGGCTACACCTTC. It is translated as CASRGQIYGYTF.

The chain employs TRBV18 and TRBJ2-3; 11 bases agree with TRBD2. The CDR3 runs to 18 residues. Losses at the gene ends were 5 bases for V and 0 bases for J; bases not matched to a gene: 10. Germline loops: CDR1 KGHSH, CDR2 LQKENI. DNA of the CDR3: TGTGCCAGCTCAGCCCTGGGACTAGCGGCCTCTAGCACAGATACGCAGTATTTT. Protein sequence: CASSALGLAASSTDTQYF.

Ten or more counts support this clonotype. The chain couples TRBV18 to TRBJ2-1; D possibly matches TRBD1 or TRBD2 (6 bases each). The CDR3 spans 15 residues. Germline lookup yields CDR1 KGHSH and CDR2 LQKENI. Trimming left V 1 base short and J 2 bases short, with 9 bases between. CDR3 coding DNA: TGTGCCAGCTCACCACGAGGGGGGACCTACAATGAGCAGTTCTTC. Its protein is CASSPRGGTYNEQFF.

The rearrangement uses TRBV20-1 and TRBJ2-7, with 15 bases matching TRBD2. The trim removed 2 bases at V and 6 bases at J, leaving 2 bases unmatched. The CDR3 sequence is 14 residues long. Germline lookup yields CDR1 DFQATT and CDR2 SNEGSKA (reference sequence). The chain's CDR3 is CSARPGLAGGEQYF. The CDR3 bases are TGCAGTGCTAGACCGGGACTAGCGGGAGGCGAGCAGTACTTC.

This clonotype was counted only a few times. The CDR3 loop reads CASSLRGAGIGDNEQFF. CDR3 DNA: TGTGCCAGCAGTTTAAGAGGGGCCGGGATCGGGGACAATGAGCAGTTCTTC. The rearrangement uses TRBV28 and TRBJ2-1; perhaps D is TRBD1 or TRBD2 (5 bases each). The V end was cut by 2 bases, the J end by 5 bases, with 19 bases between. Germline V gene sequence: CDR1 MDHEN, CDR2 SYDVKM. The CDR3 extends over 17 amino acids.

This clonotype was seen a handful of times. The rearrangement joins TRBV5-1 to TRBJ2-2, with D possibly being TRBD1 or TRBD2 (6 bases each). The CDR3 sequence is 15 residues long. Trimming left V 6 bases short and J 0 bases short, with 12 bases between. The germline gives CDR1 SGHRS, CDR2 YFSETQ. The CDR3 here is CASKGGTTNTGELFF. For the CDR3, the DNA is TGCGCCAGCAAGGGCGGGACAACGAACACCGGGGAGCTGTTTTTT.

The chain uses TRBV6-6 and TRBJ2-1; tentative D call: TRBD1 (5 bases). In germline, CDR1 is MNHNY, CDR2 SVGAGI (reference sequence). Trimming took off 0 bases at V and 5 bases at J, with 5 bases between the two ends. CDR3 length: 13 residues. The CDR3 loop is CASSYSRDNEQFF. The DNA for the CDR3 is TGTGCCAGCAGTTACTCCAGGGACAATGAGCAGTTCTTC.

The CDR3 spells CASSLHGWEPQHF. The CDR3 DNA sequence: TGTGCCAGCAGTTTGCATGGTTGGGAGCCCCAGCATTTT. This chain links TRBV12-3 or TRBV12-4 with TRBJ1-5; D remains ambiguous. The CDR3 covers 13 residues. V lost 3 bases to trimming and J lost 8 bases, with 11 bases between them.